This T cell receptor beta chain was recorded in a study of chemoradiotherapy in HPV16-positive cancers. The wider study: Functional T-cell assays on a couple of HPV16-positive patients' cells defined candidate HPV-specific clones and common TCR motifs.

The data were produced by immunoSEQ multiplex PCR, yet TCRdb's version contains in-frame clones alone and is incomplete. The top ten clones hold around 9.9% of a sample with over 15,000 clones, 75% to 85% of them seen once. Germline values: CDR1 SGDLS, CDR2 YYNGEE. The CDR3 extends over 15 amino acids. Trimming cost V 0 bases and J 5 bases, with 12 bases left between them. Repeated repertoire sampling spanned the course of chemoradiotherapy. This TCR came from a human donor with HPV-associated anogenital cancer. The specimen was taken from a patient who underwent chemoradiotherapy. The chain employs TRBV9 and TRBJ2-1, with D possibly matching TRBD2 (5 bases). This chain's CDR3 is CASSVEPGTNNEQFF. In DNA, the CDR3 is TGTGCCAGCAGCGTAGAGCCGGGAACAAACAATGAGCAGTTCTTC.